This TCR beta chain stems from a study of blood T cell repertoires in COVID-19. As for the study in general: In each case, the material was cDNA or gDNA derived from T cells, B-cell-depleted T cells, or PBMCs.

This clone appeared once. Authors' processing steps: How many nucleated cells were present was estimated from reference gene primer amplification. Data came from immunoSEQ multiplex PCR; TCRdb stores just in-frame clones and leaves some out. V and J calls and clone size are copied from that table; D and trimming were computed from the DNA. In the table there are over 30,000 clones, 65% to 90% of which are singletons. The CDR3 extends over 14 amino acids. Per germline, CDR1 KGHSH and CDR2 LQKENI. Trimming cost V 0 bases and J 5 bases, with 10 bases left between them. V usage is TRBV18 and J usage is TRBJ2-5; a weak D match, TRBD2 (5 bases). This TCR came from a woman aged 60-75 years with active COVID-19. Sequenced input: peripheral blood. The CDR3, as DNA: TGTGCCAGCTCACCACCGATAGGCGGGGAGACCCAGTACTTC. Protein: CASSPPIGGETQYF.